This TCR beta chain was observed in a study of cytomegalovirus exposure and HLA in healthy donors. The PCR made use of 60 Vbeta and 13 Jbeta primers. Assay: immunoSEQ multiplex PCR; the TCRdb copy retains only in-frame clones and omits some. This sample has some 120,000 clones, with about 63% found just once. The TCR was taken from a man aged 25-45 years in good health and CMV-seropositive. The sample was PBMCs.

The CDR3 sequence is CASISEGTDTQYF. DNA of the CDR3: TGTGCCAGCATATCGGAGGGGACAGATACGCAGTATTTT. The genes are TRBV6-5 and TRBJ2-3, with D perhaps matching TRBD2 (6 bases). V was cut by 7 bases and J by 3 bases, with 11 bases left in between. This CDR3 contains 13 residues. CDR1 is MNHEY and CDR2 is SVGAGI in the germline V gene.